This TCR beta chain was obtained from a study of spatial heterogeneity in lung cancer. Overall study context: Beta-chain sequences consistently outnumbered alpha-chain sequences in detection. Regarding the study as a whole: Counts of expanded alpha and beta TCRs within tumors tracked the tumor nonsynonymous mutation count.

V lost 4 bases, J lost 4 bases, and 11 bases stayed unmatched. The CDR3 sequence is 16 residues long. CDR1 is SGDLS, CDR2 YYNGEE, per germline. Time point: sample taken at primary tumor resection. TCRdb recomputed calls from the 5' RACE reads with MiXCR, one row per CDR3 protein. The data contain 3,300 or so distinct CDR3 sequences, 13% of them singletons. By share of the sample, this clonotype is medium-sized. Its antigen is as yet unknown. This receptor was taken from a female donor with early-stage non-small cell lung cancer. The chain couples TRBV9 to TRBJ1-1, with TRBD1 matching over 9 bases. Sequencing used lung tumor tissue, obtained at surgery. Here the CDR3 DNA reads TGTGCCAGCAGCCCGCGGACAGGGGCCGGCCCCACTGAAGCTTTCTTT. This sequence encodes CASSPRTGAGPTEAFF.